This record concerns one T cell receptor beta chain sequence. This specimen comes from a study of cytomegalovirus exposure and HLA in healthy donors. Overall study context: Drawn from HLA-typed donors, 65 million to 100 million unique TCRs were held in an early data release.

This CDR3 is built from 14 residues. V lost 2 bases and J 5 bases, leaving 10 bases between the germline ends. Germline V lookup: CDR1 MGHRA, CDR2 YSYEKL. PCR primers comprised 60 Vbeta and 13 Jbeta primers. Repertoires were generated with immunoSEQ multiplex PCR, while TCRdb's copy carries only in-frame clones and drops some. Of approximately 89,000 clones in the sample, 69% were seen once. J is TRBJ1-5 and V is TRBV4-1; D remains ambiguous. The source is a female donor in good health and CMV-seronegative. Sample: PBMCs. The CDR3, as DNA: TGCGCCAGCAGCCAAAGTTCCCGGGATCAGCCCCAGCATTTT. Residues: CASSQSSRDQPQHF.